A single sample is the source of the 29 T cell receptor beta chains below, sequenced in a study of OX40 agonist ivuxolimab in advanced cancers. The repertoire was sequenced with immunoSEQ multiplex PCR; TCRdb's copy has only in-frame clones and lacks some. This table holds over 55,000 clones, approximately 90% found once. The specimen comprised CD4+ or CD8+ T cells sorted from blood, sampled in a trial of the OX40 agonist ivuxolimab. These receptors were taken from an adult with an advanced solid tumor such as melanoma, head and neck, liver or kidney cancer.

The chain combines TRBV13 with TRBJ2-3; 8 nucleotides match TRBD2. V lost 1 base, J lost 2 bases, and 11 bases stayed unmatched. The germline gives CDR1 PRHDT, CDR2 FYEKMQ (reference sequence). There are 18 residues in the CDR3. CDR3 DNA sequence: TGTGCCAGCAGCTTAGTAAGAGGAGCGGGGGCCACCACAGATACGCAGTATTTT. It yields the protein CASSLVRGAGATTDTQYF.

The chain recombines TRBV27 with TRBJ1-2, with 8 bases fitting TRBD1. V lost 5 bases to trimming and J lost 14 bases; unmatched junction nucleotides: 16. Germline V gives CDR1 MNHEY, CDR2 SMNVEV (reference sequence). The CDR3 contains 14 residues. CDR3 nucleotides: TGTGCCAGCAGTCCGCTCCGGGACAGGTCCATGATAACCTTC. This codes for CASSPLRDRSMITF.

This clone came up a few times. The chain links TRBV6-6 to TRBJ1-5; 9 positions match TRBD1. The germline CDR1 and CDR2 sequences are MNHNY and SVGAGI (reference sequence). Trimming took 5 bases from V and 7 from J; bases not matched to a gene: 6. There are 14 residues in the CDR3. CDR3 amino acids: CASSDTQGAQPQHF. CDR3 in DNA: TGTGCCAGCAGTGATACACAGGGGGCGCAGCCCCAGCATTTT.

The genes are TRBV7-8 and TRBJ2-5; D is tentatively TRBD1 or TRBD2 (5 bases each). The CDR3 sequence is 15 residues long. V lost 5 bases and J 4 bases, leaving 17 bases between the germline ends. Germline V CDR1 and CDR2: SGHVS, FQNEAQ. The DNA for the CDR3 is TGTGCCAGCAGCCTCGGGAATCCGGGGCGAGAGACCCAGTACTTC. It is translated as CASSLGNPGRETQYF.

The chain recombines TRBV7-9 with TRBJ1-2; D ambiguous. V gave up 4 bases and J gave up 2 bases, with 14 bases separating them. Germline CDR1 is SEHNR and CDR2 is FQNEAQ (reference sequence). CDR3 size: 15 residues. The CDR3 DNA follows: TGTGCCAGCAGCTCAAGGAGGGAAGGGAACTATGGCTACACCTTC. Protein product: CASSSRREGNYGYTF.

This chain uses TRBV4-1 with TRBJ2-7; 7 bases are shared with TRBD2. With 0 bases clipped from V and 4 bases from J, the junction kept 9 bases outside the gene matches. The CDR3 totals 16 residues. Germline V lookup: CDR1 MGHRA, CDR2 YSYEKL. The CDR3 DNA reads TGCGCCAGCAGCCAAGATGGTCGGGAGGCGAAGTACGAGCAGTACTTC. It translates to CASSQDGREAKYEQYF.

This sequence joins TRBV27 and TRBJ2-1; 7 bases map to TRBD2. Germline V gene data show CDR1 as MNHEY and CDR2 as SMNVEV (reference sequence). The V segment lost 3 bases and the J segment 2 bases; nucleotides outside the gene matches: 4. The CDR3 contains 15 residues. The CDR3 DNA follows: TGTGCCAGCAGTTTGCTAGCGGTAGCCTACAATGAGCAGTTCTTC. Its protein is CASSLLAVAYNEQFF.

The genes are TRBV5-5 and TRBJ2-3; D is unresolved. The V end lost 2 bases, the J end lost 3 bases, and 4 bases lay between the germline ends. Germline-derived CDR1 and CDR2 are SGHKS and YYEKEE (reference sequence). This CDR3 is built from 12 residues. The CDR3: CASSFLTDTQYF. The CDR3 bases are TGTGCCAGCAGCTTTTTAACAGATACGCAGTATTTT.

The gene calls are TRBV9 and TRBJ1-2; perhaps TRBD1 as D (5 bases). Germline V lookup: CDR1 SGDLS, CDR2 YYNGEE. V lost 0 bases and J 4 bases, leaving 16 bases between the germline ends. This CDR3 has 16 amino acids. The CDR3 spells CASSVGPGGLGYGYTF. In DNA, the CDR3 is TGTGCCAGCAGCGTAGGACCGGGGGGACTAGGCTATGGCTACACCTTC.

The rearrangement uses TRBV5-5 and TRBJ1-1; D gene uncertain. CDR3 length: 14 amino acids. V was trimmed by 1 base and J by 4 bases, leaving 11 bases between them. Germline CDR1 SGHKS, CDR2 YYEKEE (reference sequence). CDR3 DNA sequence: TGTGCCAGCAGCTTGCGGGGATTTACCACTGAAGCTTTCTTT. It codes for CASSLRGFTTEAFF.

The chain has TRBV28 and TRBJ1-3; D possibly corresponds to TRBD1 (6 bases). CDR3 length: 16 residues. The germline CDR1 and CDR2 sequences are MDHEN and SYDVKM. V was clipped by 5 bases and J by 3 bases, with 17 bases between them. DNA for the CDR3: TGTGCCAGCAGTGAAAATCTGGGGGGCGGTGGAAACACCATATATTTT. It encodes CASSENLGGGGNTIYF.

The chain uses TRBV7-2 and TRBJ2-3; 8 nucleotides agree with TRBD1. Per the germline V gene, CDR1 is SGHTA and CDR2 is FQGNSA. The J segment lost 10 bases and the V segment lost 1 base, leaving 13 bases of the junction unmatched. This CDR3 region has 16 residues. The CDR3 nucleotides are TGTGCCAGCAGCTTAGTGTGGGGGCCCGGGACAGGATCGCAGTATTTT. This sequence encodes CASSLVWGPGTGSQYF.

The genes are TRBV6-5 and TRBJ1-2, with TRBD1 matching 8 bases. Germline values: CDR1 MNHEY, CDR2 SVGAGI. This CDR3 region has 14 residues. V lost 2 bases, J lost 7 bases, and 6 bases stayed unmatched. CDR3 residues: CASSYRTGWGGYTF. CDR3 nucleotide sequence: TGTGCCAGCAGTTACCGGACAGGGTGGGGTGGCTACACCTTC.

This chain links TRBV11-3 with TRBJ1-2; TRBD1 matches 11 bases. The ends lost 5 bases at V and 8 bases at J; junction bases unmatched: 1. Germline values: CDR1 SGHNT, CDR2 YENEEA. This CDR3 region has 12 residues. CDR3 bases: TGTGCCAGCAGCCGGGACAGGGGGGGCTACACCTTC. Its translation is CASSRDRGGYTF.

The chain joins TRBV27 to TRBJ2-3; the match to TRBD1 covers 7 bases. This CDR3 contains 16 residues. In germline, CDR1 is MNHEY, CDR2 SMNVEV (reference sequence). V shed 6 bases and J 0 bases; nucleotides not matched to a gene: 9. The CDR3 spells CASSRSRGQSTDTQYF. In DNA form, the CDR3 reads TGTGCCAGCAGCCGATCCCGGGGACAGAGCACAGATACGCAGTATTTT.

This chain uses TRBV18 with TRBJ1-2; D uncertain. CDR3 length: 13 amino acids. Germline V lookup: CDR1 KGHSH, CDR2 LQKENI. Trimming pared 0 bases from V and 4 bases from J, leaving 6 bases between. The CDR3 DNA is TGTGCCAGCTCACCACCCGCGGCCTATGGCTACACCTTC. Amino acids: CASSPPAAYGYTF.

The J gene is TRBJ2-5, the V gene TRBV18; D may match TRBD1 or TRBD2 (5 bases each). CDR1 KGHSH and CDR2 LQKENI come from the germline V gene. V gave up 1 base and J gave up 1 base, with 10 bases separating them. The CDR3 is 15 residues long. CDR3 protein: CASSPRYGTQETQYF. The DNA for the CDR3 is TGTGCCAGCTCACCACGGTACGGGACCCAAGAGACCCAGTACTTC.

The V call is TRBV27, the J call TRBJ2-1, with 8 bases that match TRBD1. The germline gives CDR1 MNHEY, CDR2 SMNVEV (reference sequence). The length of the CDR3 is 14 residues. The trim removed 5 bases at V and 5 bases at J, leaving 5 bases unmatched. CDR3 sequence reads: CASSHRDRHNEQFF. The DNA for the CDR3 is TGTGCCAGCAGTCACCGGGACAGGCACAATGAGCAGTTCTTC.

The chain links TRBV4-1 to TRBJ2-2; D tentatively fits TRBD1 or TRBD2 (6 bases each). The V end was cut by 4 bases, the J end by 6 bases, with 15 bases between. This CDR3 is built from 15 residues. From germline, CDR1 is MGHRA and CDR2 YSYEKL. The CDR3 sequence is CASSLLGGQAGELFF. In DNA form, the CDR3 reads TGCGCCAGCAGCCTCCTGGGGGGCCAGGCCGGGGAGCTGTTTTTT.

The chain combines TRBV7-3 with TRBJ2-5, with 10 bases lining up with TRBD2. The CDR3 length is 15 residues. Germline CDR1 SGHTA, CDR2 FQGTGA. V was pared by 6 bases and J by 2 bases, with 6 bases of the junction left unmatched. The CDR3 is CASSEGLAYQETQYF. The CDR3 nucleotides are TGTGCCAGCAGTGAGGGACTAGCGTATCAAGAGACCCAGTACTTC.

The CDR3 region is CASSYGLAGGTGELFF. CDR3 bases: TGTGCCAGCAGTTACGGACTAGCGGGAGGAACCGGGGAGCTGTTTTTT. This rearrangement joins TRBV6-6 to TRBJ2-2; 14 nucleotides line up with TRBD2. V gave up 2 bases and J gave up 5 bases; unmatched junction bases: 1. CDR3 length: 16 amino acids. The germline gives CDR1 MNHNY, CDR2 SVGAGI (reference sequence).

The chain joins TRBV29-1 to TRBJ2-5, with D maybe TRBD2 (7 bases). CDR1 is SQVTM and CDR2 is ANQGSEA in the germline V gene. Trimming left V 3 bases short and J 1 base short, with 9 bases between. This CDR3 region has 13 residues. CDR3 DNA: TGCAGCGTTGACCGGGGGGCCCAAGAGACCCAGTACTTC. Amino acids: CSVDRGAQETQYF.

This chain connects TRBV18 to TRBJ2-5; D gene uncertain. V lost 3 bases, J lost 3 bases, and 11 bases lay in between. CDR3 size: 14 residues. Germline V lookup: CDR1 KGHSH, CDR2 LQKENI. The CDR3 is CASSPKQIKETQYF. The CDR3 DNA reads TGTGCCAGCTCACCGAAGCAGATAAAAGAGACCCAGTACTTC.

This clone has only one observation. The same CDR3 arises from other DNA sequences in this sample as well. The rearrangement joins TRBV28 to TRBJ1-3; 7 bases fit TRBD1. CDR1 and CDR2 from the germline V gene are MDHEN and SYDVKM. The CDR3 spans 16 residues. V shed 6 bases and J 1 base; nucleotides not matched to a gene: 9. The CDR3 region has the DNA TGTGCCAGCAGCCGGGACAGATTTTCTTCTGGAAACACCATATATTTT. Its protein product is CASSRDRFSSGNTIYF.

Here the CDR3 DNA reads TGTGCCAGTAGTAGCCGAGGGACTAGCGGGAGGGCGGATGAGCAGTTCTTC. This translates into CASSSRGTSGRADEQFF. The chain links TRBV19 to TRBJ2-1; TRBD2 agrees at 16 bases. V was pared by 4 bases and J by 8 bases, with 8 bases of the junction left unmatched. Looked up from germline, CDR1 is LNHDA and CDR2 is SQIVND (reference sequence). The CDR3 is 17 amino acids.

The chain employs TRBV5-5 and TRBJ1-4; TRBD1 aligns across 7 bases. The junction had 5 bases not matched to a gene; V was cut back by 5 bases and J by 4 bases. This CDR3 is built from 14 residues. CDR1 and CDR2 (germline): SGHKS, YYEKEE (reference sequence). CDR3 in DNA: TGTGCCAGCAGAAAAACAGGGGATAATGAAAAACTGTTTTTT. It specifies CASRKTGDNEKLFF.

The CDR3 region is CASSRVLGISYEQYF. DNA of the CDR3: TGTGCCAGCTCCCGGGTCCTAGGGATCTCCTACGAGCAGTACTTC. The V gene is TRBV27, the J gene TRBJ2-7; D unresolved. V was trimmed by 8 bases and J by 0 bases, leaving 17 bases between them. Germline-derived CDR1 and CDR2 are MNHEY and SMNVEV (reference sequence). This CDR3 region has 15 residues.

The rearrangement joins TRBV4-2 to TRBJ2-5, with 7 bases aligning to TRBD2. The CDR3 totals 14 residues. J was trimmed by 4 bases and V by 3 bases; bases with no gene match: 5. Germline CDR1 is LGHNA and CDR2 is YNFKEQ. The CDR3, as DNA: TGTGCCAGCAGCCACCGGGGGGAGGGAGAGACCCAGTACTTC. Protein: CASSHRGEGETQYF.

The rearrangement joins TRBV7-2 to TRBJ2-7; D not certain. Germline lookup yields CDR1 SGHTA and CDR2 FQGNSA. Trimming took off 7 bases at V and 6 bases at J, with 10 bases between the two ends. The CDR3 extends over 11 amino acids. The CDR3 region is CASTIASEQYF. The CDR3 region has the DNA TGTGCCAGCACCATCGCCTCCGAGCAGTACTTC.